A single T cell receptor (beta chain) is shown here with its context. The antigen is not known. This entry belongs to a study of shared clonotypes between healthy human individuals. Looking at the study overall: The composition of the donors was a couple of women and a few men aged 18 to 49. Per donor, CD8 memory used one plate, CD8 naive used two, CD4 memory used three and CD4 naive used three.

Sequencing used immunoSEQ multiplex PCR; TCRdb keeps in-frame clones, though not all of them. The table has roughly 1,800,000 clones, just under 95% seen once. The CDR3 sequence is 15 residues long. The V segment lost 5 bases and the J segment 0 bases; nucleotides outside the gene matches: 5. Germline values: CDR1 SGHDT, CDR2 YYEEEE. CD45RO negativity and positive selection for CCR7 defined naive CD8 cells, a population that excluded terminally differentiated effector memory CD45RA+ cells. All donors qualified as healthy HIV-negative adults and had experienced no recent acute infections or vaccinations. General study points: With a handful of donors compared, roughly 5% of naive CD4 clonotypes were shared.

This TCR was sampled from a man younger than 35 in good health. Sequencing was done on a sample of naive CD8+ T cells sorted from blood. V gene TRBV5-6 combines with J gene TRBJ2-1, with 7 bases that match TRBD1. CDR3: CASSPRQGSYNEQFF. In nucleotides, the CDR3 is TGTGCCAGCAGTCCAAGACAGGGCTCCTACAATGAGCAGTTCTTC.